The rows below give T cell receptor beta chains drawn from one sample of a study of a mutant IDH1 vaccine in newly diagnosed glioma. Sequenced by immunoSEQ multiplex PCR; TCRdb stores in-frame clones only, minus some. The sample yields about 67,000 clones, around 89% seen once. Antigens of these TCRs are unknown. The sequences come from PBMCs, collected from a glioma patient whose treatment included an IDH1 peptide vaccine. The origin of the receptors is a man aged 35-49 years with glioma. Each CDR3 is given with its conserved first and last residue. The D gene is left open where the match is weak.

d_gene: .
j_gene: TRBJ1-4
v_gene: TRBV7-9
CDR3nt: TGTGCCAGCAGCTTGTACAGGGAAACTAATGAAAAACTGTTTTTT
CDR3aa: CASSLYRETNEKLFF

d_gene: .
j_gene: TRBJ1-1
v_gene: TRBV20-1
CDR3nt: TGCAGTGTGTCCGGGGCTTTCTTT
CDR3aa: CSVSGAFF

d_gene: .
j_gene: TRBJ1-2
v_gene: TRBV5-4
CDR3nt: TGTGCCAGCAGCTTTTGGGGGGCTCCCTATGGCTACACCTTC
CDR3aa: CASSFWGAPYGYTF

d_gene: .
j_gene: TRBJ2-1
v_gene: TRBV7-8
CDR3nt: TGTGCCAGCAGCTTAGCCGTGGCTTACAATGAGCAGTTCTTC
CDR3aa: CASSLAVAYNEQFF

d_gene: TRBD2
j_gene: TRBJ2-1
v_gene: TRBV10-3
CDR3nt: TGTGCCATCAGTGAGTCCCAGGGACTATTCTCCGGTGAGCAGTTCTTC
CDR3aa: CAISESQGLFSGEQFF

d_gene: .
j_gene: TRBJ2-2
v_gene: TRBV5-4
CDR3nt: TGTGCCAGCAGCTTGGCACTGGGGCAGGACGGGGAGCTGTTTTTT
CDR3aa: CASSLALGQDGELFF

d_gene: .
j_gene: TRBJ2-3
v_gene: TRBV21-1
CDR3nt: TGTGCCAGCAGCGCCCGACTAGCGGGAGACCCAGATACGCAGTATTTT
CDR3aa: CASSARLAGDPDTQYF

d_gene: .
j_gene: TRBJ1-2
v_gene: TRBV4-3
CDR3nt: TGCGCCAGCAGCCAAGATCAGGACTATGGCTACACCTTC
CDR3aa: CASSQDQDYGYTF

d_gene: TRBD1
j_gene: TRBJ2-7
v_gene: TRBV19
CDR3nt: TGTGCCACCCGGGACAGGGCGACCTACGAGCAGTACTTC
CDR3aa: CATRDRATYEQYF

d_gene: .
j_gene: TRBJ2-2
v_gene: TRBV11-3
CDR3nt: TGTGCCAGCAGCTTCAGGGGAAACACCGGGGAGCTGTTTTTT
CDR3aa: CASSFRGNTGELFF